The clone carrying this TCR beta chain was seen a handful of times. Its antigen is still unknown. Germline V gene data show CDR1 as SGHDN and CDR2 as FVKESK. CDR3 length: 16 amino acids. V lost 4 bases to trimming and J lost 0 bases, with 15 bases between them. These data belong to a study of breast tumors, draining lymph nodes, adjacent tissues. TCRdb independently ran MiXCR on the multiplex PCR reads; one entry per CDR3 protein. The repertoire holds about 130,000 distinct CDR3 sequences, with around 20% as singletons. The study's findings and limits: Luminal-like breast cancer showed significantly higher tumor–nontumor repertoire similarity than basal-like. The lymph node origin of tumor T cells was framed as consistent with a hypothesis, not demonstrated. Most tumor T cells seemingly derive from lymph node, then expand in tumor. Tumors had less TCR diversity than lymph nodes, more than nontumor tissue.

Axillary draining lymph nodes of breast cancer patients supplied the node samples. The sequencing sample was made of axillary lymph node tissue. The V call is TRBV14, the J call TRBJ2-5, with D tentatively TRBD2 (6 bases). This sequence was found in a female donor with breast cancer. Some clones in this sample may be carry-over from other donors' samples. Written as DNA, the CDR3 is TGTGCCAGCAGCCGGCTGACTAGTGCCCACCAAGAGACCCAGTACTTC. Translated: CASSRLTSAHQETQYF.